This TCR beta chain was identified in a study of blood T cell repertoires in COVID-19 (dated by TCRdb to about 2020). Notes on the research overall: Collaborator samples came from the United States, Italy and Spain and covered acute and convalescent phases of COVID-19. Nearly every sample came with metadata listing a de-identified subject ID, COVID-19 status, age in years and sex. Subjects who had been exposed to COVID-19, were actively infected with it, or had recovered from it provided the deeply sampled blood TCRbeta repertoires that made up the dataset. Where available, HLA class I and class II types were taken from metadata supplied by the sample provider and were not determined by assay-based typing. The material from the prospective study consisted of cDNA or gDNA derived from T cells, B-cell-depleted T cells, or PBMCs. Samples were obtained from the ongoing ImmuneRACE study (first 160 participants) and from about 1,300 subjects provided by 6 global collaborators. The repertoires were made available in a free public database intended to serve as a resource for research on the immune response to SARS-CoV-2.

What the work shows at the level of the full study, not this receptor alone: How much clinical and demographic metadata was included differed by source and by participant, and the metadata was provided uncurated.

Collaborating institutions collected whole blood in K2EDTA tubes following their own protocols. For TCRbeta analysis, collaborators shipped samples in one of three forms: frozen whole blood, isolated PBMCs, or DNA extracted from either of those sample types. In regard to this clone: The antigen this receptor binds is unknown. Mismatch with germline at one junction end may stem from a read error.

The CDR3 runs 14 amino acids, cysteine and phenylalanine included. Only the CDR3 region is kept as DNA, spanning 42 bases read in frame from base 1. The germline V gene encodes CDR1 ENHRY and CDR2 SYGVKD. TCRbeta CDR3 regions were amplified from genomic DNA using the immunoSEQ Assay, a bias-controlled multiplex PCR. Regarding the original processing steps: Nucleated cell counts per sample were estimated from amplification of reference gene primers within the assay. To quantify the absolute abundance of each unique TCRbeta CDR3 rearrangement, sequence reads were collapsed and filtered. For each sample, productive Simpson clonality was calculated by taking the square root of Simpson's diversity index across productive rearrangements. What TCRdb holds here is the immuneACCESS table cut down to in-frame rearrangements. Part of the clones is not present; checked against another copy, under half of the missing clones reflect an unresolved V gene, and the others are unexplained. V and J calls and clone size are given by that table; D and trimming were obtained from the DNA. In this sample the table shows 210,000 or so clones, 84% of which occur a single time. 15% to 20% of the sample is taken by the ten largest.

The receptor's source is a human donor in a cohort sampled during active COVID-19. The sequenced material came from peripheral blood. The chain is encoded by TRBV10-3 joined to TRBJ1-1; no confident D gene assignment can be made. The sequenced DNA: TGTGCCATCAGTGATATGACGGGAAGAACTGAAACTTTCTTT. This is translated as CAISDMTGRTETFF.